Listed below are T cell receptor beta chains from one sample, sequenced in a study of regulatory T cells in long-lasting Graves disease. TCRdb itself ran the multiplex PCR reads through MiXCR, one entry per CDR3 protein. The sample consists of about 470,000 distinct CDR3 sequences, about 20% of them appearing once. The sequenced sample was peripheral blood mononuclear cells (PBMCs), obtained when the disease was refractory, from a patient treated with antithyroid drugs. The receptors shown here come from a female donor with Graves disease. Both conserved end residues are part of each CDR3. A D gene is named only where the DNA matches it firmly. The listing skips clone size in some rows; elsewhere it reads once, few, many or a size class.

J,V,size,D,length,DNA,CDR3
TRBJ2-2,TRBV20-1,many,TRBD1,13,TGCGGGACAGGGGGCGGACCTGGCGGGGAGCTGTTTTTT,CGTGGGPGGELFF
TRBJ2-7,TRBV7-2,NA,NA,16,TGTGCCAGCAGCTTGAGGAAGTTGGGGGCCCCCGACGAGCAGTACTTC,CASSLRKLGAPDEQYF
TRBJ1-2,TRBV20-1,many,NA,12,TGCAGTGCTAGTACCGTCGGCTATGGCTACACCTTC,CSASTVGYGYTF
TRBJ2-7,TRBV28,few,TRBD2,16,TGTGCCAGCAGCCCCCTCGCGGGCCTAGCGGACTACGAGCAGTACTTC,CASSPLAGLADYEQYF
TRBJ2-2,TRBV30,few,TRBD1,13,TGTGCCTGGGACAGGGGGAGTACCGGGGAGCTGTTTTTT,CAWDRGSTGELFF
TRBJ1-5,TRBV4-3,NA,TRBD1,15,TGCGCCAGCAGCCAGGGGACAGGTAGAAATCAGCCCCAGCATTTT,CASSQGTGRNQPQHF
TRBJ1-1,TRBV5-1,many,NA,13,TGCGCCAGCAGCTGGGACGGGAACACTGAAGCTTTCTTT,CASSWDGNTEAFF
TRBJ2-2,TRBV12-3/TRBV12-4,many,TRBD1,14,TGTGCCAGCAGGTGGGACAGTACCACCGGGGAGCTGTTTTTT,CASRWDSTTGELFF
TRBJ2-2,TRBV2,many,NA,14,TGTGCCAGCAGGAAGGACGGGAACACCGGGGAGCTGTTTTTT,CASRKDGNTGELFF
TRBJ1-2,TRBV6-2/TRBV6-3,many,NA,14,TGTGCCAGCAGCTACGGGGGAGGGGGCTATGGCTACACCTTC,CASSYGGGGYGYTF
TRBJ1-1,TRBV20-1,many,TRBD1,12,TGCAGTGCTATACAGGGGGCCACTGAAGCTTTCTTT,CSAIQGATEAFF
TRBJ2-7,TRBV27,many,NA,14,TGTGCCAGCAGAAGACTAACTACGGCTCACGAGCAGTACTTC,CASRRLTTAHEQYF
TRBJ2-2,TRBV6-5,few,NA,13,TGTGCCAGCAGTTACTCGACGCCCTTTTTACGGTTTTTT,CASSYSTPFLRFF
TRBJ2-7,TRBV6-5,many,NA,14,TGTGCCAGCAGTTACTCAGGGAACTCGCGGGAGCAGTACTTC,CASSYSGNSREQYF
TRBJ2-7,TRBV6-5,few,TRBD2,21,TGTGCCAGCAGTTACTGGACCCCCCAAACGCGAACCACTAGCGGCGATTACGAGCAGTACTTC,CASSYWTPQTRTTSGDYEQYF
TRBJ2-7,TRBV29-1,few,TRBD2,14,TGCAGCGTTATGTCTAGCGGGAGCTCCTACGAGCAGTACTTC,CSVMSSGSSYEQYF
TRBJ2-3,TRBV20-1,once,TRBD2,16,TGCAGTGCCAATTCACTGACTAGCGGGGTCACAGATACGCAGTATTTT,CSANSLTSGVTDTQYF
TRBJ1-1,TRBV5-1,NA,NA,15,TGCGCCAGCAGCTTGGCCGTACAGTGGGTCACTGAAGCTTTCTTT,CASSLAVQWVTEAFF
TRBJ2-1,TRBV5-1,NA,NA,16,TGCGCCAGCAGCTTGGGTTCGGGAAGTGGGGGCGATGAGCAGTTCTTC,CASSLGSGSGGDEQFF
TRBJ2-7,TRBV19,few,NA,16,TGTGCCAGTAGTCCACGATCGAGACAGTTTCCCTGCGAGCAGTACTTC,CASSPRSRQFPCEQYF
TRBJ2-7,TRBV4-2,NA,TRBD2,15,TGTGCCAGCAGCCCATGGACTAGCGGCAACTACGAGCAGTACTTC,CASSPWTSGNYEQYF
TRBJ1-2,TRBV30,many,NA,11,TGTGCCTGGACCACCGGAAGGATTCAGACCTTC,CAWTTGRIQTF
TRBJ2-7,TRBV7-2,NA,TRBD1,14,TGTGCCAGCAGCCCCGGGACAGGGGGCGAGGGGCAGTACTTC,CASSPGTGGEGQYF
TRBJ1-4,TRBV20-1,many,NA,14,TGCAGTGCGGGTGGGACCGCAACTAATGAAAATCTGTTTTTT,CSAGGTATNENLFF
TRBJ1-2,TRBV11-2,NA,NA,12,TGTGCCAGCAGCTCACGGGGAGGTGGCTACACCTTC,CASSSRGGGYTF
TRBJ2-7,TRBV18,NA,NA,14,TGTGCCAGCTCACCTGGGGCAGGGGCCTACGAGCAGTACTTC,CASSPGAGAYEQYF
TRBJ2-1,TRBV20-1,NA,NA,14,TGCAGTGCTACCGACAGGCGGTTAAGTTATGAGCAGTTCTTC,CSATDRRLSYEQFF
TRBJ1-1,TRBV7-3,many,TRBD1,13,TGTGCCAGCAGCCCGGGGACAGCTCTTGAAGCTTTCTTT,CASSPGTALEAFF
TRBJ2-2,TRBV6-1,NA,TRBD1,17,TGTGCCAGCAGTGAAGGCGGGACAGGGGCTAACACCGGGGAGCTGTTTTTT,CASSEGGTGANTGELFF
TRBJ1-1,TRBV9,few,TRBD1,15,TGTGCCAGCAGCGTAGCCGACAGGGCGAACACTGAAGCTTTCTTT,CASSVADRANTEAFF
TRBJ2-7,TRBV6-5,many,NA,14,TGTGCCAGCAGTTACGGCGGCAGGAGCCACGAGCAGTACTTC,CASSYGGRSHEQYF
TRBJ2-7,TRBV30,few,NA,11,TGTGCCTGGAGCGACACGGCCGAGCAGTACTTC,CAWSDTAEQYF
TRBJ2-4,TRBV11-2,few,NA,12,TGTGCCAGCAGCCCCCTTGGAAACATTCAGTACTTC,CASSPLGNIQYF
TRBJ2-1,TRBV10-2,NA,TRBD1,15,TGCGCCAGCACCCCGGACAGGGCGGGCTACAATGAGCAGTTCTTC,CASTPDRAGYNEQFF
TRBJ2-1,TRBV12-3/TRBV12-4,NA,NA,11,TGTGCCAGCAGCCGAGGGGATAGGCAGTTCTTC,CASSRGDRQFF
TRBJ2-7,TRBV28,many,TRBD1,13,TGTGCCAGCAGTTGGGACAGGGCTGCCGAGCAGTACTTC,CASSWDRAAEQYF
TRBJ2-3,TRBV20-1,few,NA,14,TGCAGTGCTAACGACGCTCACCGCACAGATACGCAGTATTTT,CSANDAHRTDTQYF
TRBJ2-5,TRBV6-5,many,TRBD2,16,TGTGCCAGCAGTTACCCTGGACTAGCGGGAGAAGAGACCCAGTACTTC,CASSYPGLAGEETQYF
TRBJ1-2,TRBV29-1,NA,TRBD1,12,TGCAGCGTGGATGGACAGGGGTATGGCTACACCTTC,CSVDGQGYGYTF
TRBJ1-2,TRBV28,NA,NA,13,TGTGCCAGCAGTTTAAGGCAGTCCTATGGCTACGCCTTC,CASSLRQSYGYAF
TRBJ1-6,TRBV7-2,many,TRBD1,15,TGTGCCAGCAGCGCCGGGACAGCAAATAATTCACCCCTCCACTTT,CASSAGTANNSPLHF
TRBJ2-7,TRBV20-1,NA,NA,12,TGCAGTGTCTCGGACATTGTCAACGAGCAGTACTTC,CSVSDIVNEQYF
TRBJ1-2,TRBV28,many,NA,14,TGTGCCAGCAGCTCTCCGGGACGGCCTTATGGCTACACCTTC,CASSSPGRPYGYTF
TRBJ2-5,TRBV10-3,few,NA,13,TGTGCCACCACAGAGGGGACCCAAGAGACCCAGTACTTC,CATTEGTQETQYF
TRBJ2-7,TRBV18,few,NA,16,TGTGCCAGCTCACCACCCTTTGGGGACGCCTCCTACGAGCAGTACTTC,CASSPPFGDASYEQYF